This T cell receptor beta chain originates from a study of CD8 T cells in Susac syndrome. cDNA came from approximately 0.5 to 1 ug RNA primed by random hexamers. TCRdb reprocessed the immunoSEQ multiplex PCR reads via MiXCR and lists one record per CDR3 protein. This sample has about 300,000 distinct CDR3 sequences, with just over 90% found just once. Trimming shortened V by 5 bases and J by 0 bases, and 8 bases separated the two germline ends. There are 14 residues in the CDR3. Germline V lookup: CDR1 LNHDA, CDR2 SQIVND (reference sequence). The sequence was obtained from a human donor with multiple sclerosis. V gene TRBV19 combines with J gene TRBJ1-5; no clear D gene. Sample: CD4+ T cells from PBMCs. CDR3: CASSSQISNQPQHF. DNA of the CDR3: TGTGCCAGTAGTTCTCAAATTAGCAATCAGCCCCAGCATTTT.